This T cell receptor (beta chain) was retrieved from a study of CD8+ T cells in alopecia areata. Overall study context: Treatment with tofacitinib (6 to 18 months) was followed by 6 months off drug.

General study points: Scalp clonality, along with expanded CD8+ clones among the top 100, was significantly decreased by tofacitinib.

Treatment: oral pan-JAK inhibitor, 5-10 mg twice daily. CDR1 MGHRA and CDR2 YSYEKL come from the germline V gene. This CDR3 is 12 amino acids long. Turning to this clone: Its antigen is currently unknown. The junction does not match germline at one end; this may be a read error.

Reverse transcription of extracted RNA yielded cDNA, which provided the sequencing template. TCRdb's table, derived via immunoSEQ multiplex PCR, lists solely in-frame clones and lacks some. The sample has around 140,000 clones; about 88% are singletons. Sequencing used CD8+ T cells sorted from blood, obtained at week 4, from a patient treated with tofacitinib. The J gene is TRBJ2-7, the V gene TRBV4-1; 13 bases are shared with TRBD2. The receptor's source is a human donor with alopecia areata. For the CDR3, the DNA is TGCGCCAGCAGCCATGCCGGACTAGCGGGAGAGTTC. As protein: CASSHAGLAGEF.